The 29 T cell receptor beta chains below all came from one sample that was sequenced in a study of T cells in Graves' hyperthyroidism and ophthalmopathy. Amplified TCR beta CDR3 regions derived from RNA transcripts. HTBI primers were employed in a first-round RT-PCR of the TCR CDR3. TCRdb re-derived calls from the multiplex PCR reads in MiXCR, one entry per CDR3 protein. The repertoire includes around 350,000 distinct CDR3 sequences, roughly 15% of them detected once, and roughly 21% sits in the top ten. Sequenced: blood. The receptors originated from a woman aged 25-40 years with Graves' ophthalmopathy.

A word on this clonotype: Mismatch with germline at one junction end may stem from a read error. The chain recombines TRBV5-5 with TRBJ1-2, with TRBD1 as a possible D gene (5 bases). Germline lookup yields CDR1 SGHKS and CDR2 YYEKEE (reference sequence). This CDR3 comprises 13 residues. For the CDR3, the DNA is TGCGCCAGCAGCCAGAAGACAGACTATGGCTACACCTTC. It is translated as CASSQKTDYGYTF.

Concerning this clonotype: Being one base from a much bigger clone, this may be a read error. The V call is TRBV3-1, the J call TRBJ2-5; TRBD2 aligns across 8 bases. V gave up 6 bases and J gave up 6 bases; unmatched junction bases: 6. The CDR3 has 13 amino acids. Germline V gene sequence: CDR1 LGHDT, CDR2 YNNKEL (reference sequence). The CDR3 DNA reads TGTGCCAGCAGTAAAGCGGGAGTAAAGACCCAGTACTTC. Residues: CASSKAGVKTQYF.

The chain links TRBV7-9 to TRBJ1-3; D remains ambiguous. The CDR3 covers 16 residues. The germline V and J ends were trimmed by 7 bases and 1 base, with 17 bases remaining between them. From germline, CDR1 is SEHNR and CDR2 FQNEAQ (reference sequence). The DNA of the CDR3 is TGTGCCAGCATACATTCCCCAAAAGGGTCTGGAAACACCATATATTTT. Translating it yields CASIHSPKGSGNTIYF.

The rearrangement links TRBV19 to TRBJ2-7, with D maybe TRBD1 (6 bases). This CDR3 contains 14 residues. CDR1 and CDR2 (germline): LNHDA, SQIVND (reference sequence). V was clipped by 4 bases and J by 2 bases, with 12 bases between them. The CDR3 loop reads CASSKPGVTYEQYF. CDR3 sequence (DNA): TGTGCCAGTAGTAAGCCAGGGGTTACCTACGAGCAGTACTTC.

This clonotype occurred many times. The CDR3 nucleotides are TGTGCCAGCAGTTCCGGGGTGGCGGGGGTTGCAGATACGCAGTATTTT. Translation: CASSSGVAGVADTQYF. This chain uses TRBV12-3 or TRBV12-4 with TRBJ2-3; the match to TRBD2 covers 7 bases. The CDR3 extends over 16 amino acids. J gave up 4 bases and V 4 bases, and 11 bases lay outside the gene matches.

The CDR3 loop reads CASSPRLAGEQEQYF. The CDR3, as DNA: TGTGCCAGCTCACCACGGCTAGCGGGGGAACAAGAGCAGTACTTC. The gene calls are TRBV18 and TRBJ2-7; 10 bases match TRBD2. With V trimmed by 1 base and J by 7 bases, 7 bases remained unmatched. Germline V gives CDR1 KGHSH, CDR2 LQKENI. The CDR3 length is 15 residues.

This clonotype was detected many times. The V and J genes are TRBV3-1 and TRBJ1-1; D not certain. The CDR3 consists of 12 residues. V was trimmed by 4 bases and J by 7 bases, leaving 10 bases between them. In germline, CDR1 is LGHDT, CDR2 YNNKEL (reference sequence). CDR3 protein: CASSLLEGEAFF. CDR3 coding DNA: TGTGCCAGCAGCCTTTTGGAGGGTGAAGCTTTCTTT.

There are a few counts of this clonotype. V and J are TRBV12-3 or TRBV12-4 and TRBJ2-3; 9 bases match TRBD2. V lost 2 bases, J lost 4 bases, and 7 bases stayed unmatched. This CDR3 has 16 residues. DNA of the CDR3: TGTGCCAGCAGTTTATACGAGCGGGGGGTGTCAGATACGCAGTATTTT. Translating gives CASSLYERGVSDTQYF.

This clonotype was seen only a few times. This chain uses TRBV2 with TRBJ2-3; D may be TRBD2 (5 bases). CDR3 size: 13 residues. Germline V lookup: CDR1 SNHLY, CDR2 FYNNEI. Trimming shortened V by 8 bases and J by 2 bases, and 11 bases separated the two germline ends. CDR3 protein: CASASGPTDTQYF. Here the CDR3 DNA reads TGTGCCAGCGCCAGCGGTCCCACAGATACGCAGTATTTT.

This clonotype showed up many times. The chain carries TRBV2 and TRBJ2-5; D remains ambiguous. Germline assignment: CDR1 SNHLY and CDR2 FYNNEI. Trimming left V 2 bases short and J 7 bases short, with 11 bases between. This CDR3 spans 13 amino acids. The CDR3 bases are TGTGCCAGCAGTGAACGAAGGATGACGACCCAGTACTTC. Translating gives CASSERRMTTQYF.

V and J are TRBV7-2 and TRBJ1-5; 8 nucleotides match TRBD1. Germline V gene lookup returns CDR1 SGHTA and CDR2 FQGNSA. V was clipped by 4 bases and J by 0 bases; unmatched bases: 11. This CDR3 has 18 amino acids. CDR3 sequence reads: CASSSGTGMQYSNQPQHF. As DNA, the CDR3 is TGTGCCAGCAGCTCAGGGACAGGCATGCAATATAGCAATCAGCCCCAGCATTTT. The full variable domain, in which reference TRBV7-2 and TRBJ1-5 provide the parts outside the CDR3, is GAGVSQSPSNKVTEKGKDVELRCDPISGHTALYWYRQSLGQGLEFLIYFQGNSAPDKSGLPSDRFSAERTGGSVSTLTIQRTQQEDSAVYLCASSSGTGMQYSNQPQHFGDGTRLSIL.

This clonotype was detected many times. J is TRBJ1-4 and V is TRBV18; D may be TRBD1 (5 bases). Trimming removed 3 bases at V and 6 bases at J, with 11 bases between. Germline values: CDR1 KGHSH, CDR2 LQKENI. The CDR3 runs 14 residues. The CDR3 DNA sequence: TGTGCCAGCTCACCGAGGGGAGCCGATGAAAAACTGTTTTTT. Translating it yields CASSPRGADEKLFF.

This clonotype occurred a few times. The chain combines TRBV5-6 with TRBJ1-1; no reliable D call. The CDR3 is 13 residues long. V was pared by 1 base and J by 1 base, with 5 bases between. CDR1 and CDR2 from the germline V gene are SGHDT and YYEEEE. The CDR3 DNA reads as TGTGCCAGCAGCTTGTTCGCGAACACTGAAGCTTTCTTT. Its translation: CASSLFANTEAFF.

There are a few counts of this clonotype. The chain uses TRBV4-1 and TRBJ1-6; D unresolved. The germline CDR1 and CDR2 sequences are MGHRA and YSYEKL. Trimming removed 0 bases from V and 10 bases from J, with 7 bases in between. This CDR3 spans 13 amino acids. Here the CDR3 reads CASSQEGLSPLHF. The CDR3 coding sequence is TGCGCCAGCAGCCAAGAAGGGTTGTCACCCCTCCACTTT.

This clonotype was seen many times. The chain is built from TRBV30 and TRBJ1-4; 7 bases match TRBD1. Germline loops: CDR1 GTSNPN, CDR2 SVGIG (reference sequence). The length of the CDR3 is 14 residues. The junction had 6 bases not matched to a gene; V was cut back by 3 bases and J by 5 bases. This chain's CDR3 is CAWRPGQPNEKLFF. The CDR3 nucleotides are TGTGCCTGGAGACCGGGACAGCCAAATGAAAAACTGTTTTTT. Filled out from reference TRBV30 and TRBJ1-4, the complete variable domain reads SQTIHQWPATLVQPVGSPLSLECTVEGTSNPNLYWYRQAAGRGLQLLFYSVGIGQISSEVPQNLSASRPQDRQFILSSKKLLLSDSGFYLCAWRPGQPNEKLFFGSGTQLSVL.

This clonotype was counted between two and nine times. This chain uses TRBV15 with TRBJ2-3; possibly TRBD2 for D (6 bases). Trimming removed 0 bases from V and 0 bases from J, with 16 bases in between. The CDR3 spans 18 residues. Germline lookup yields CDR1 LNHNV and CDR2 YYDKDF (reference sequence). CDR3 nucleotide sequence: TGTGCCACCAGCAGAGACCCGAGCGGAGGGGCCAGCACAGATACGCAGTATTTT. Translating gives CATSRDPSGGASTDTQYF.

This clonotype was seen many times. The chain is built from TRBV2 and TRBJ1-4, with D unclear. With 6 bases removed from V and 0 bases from J, the gap between germline ends came to 8 bases. Looked up from germline, CDR1 is SNHLY and CDR2 is FYNNEI. The CDR3 extends over 14 amino acids. The CDR3 region is CASRTQSTNEKLFF. CDR3 DNA sequence: TGTGCCAGCAGGACACAGTCAACTAATGAAAAACTGTTTTTT.

There are many counts of this clonotype. V usage is TRBV29-1 and J usage is TRBJ2-6, with D possibly TRBD2 on 6 matching bases. V lost 5 bases, J lost 2 bases, and 10 bases lay in between. In germline, CDR1 is SQVTM, CDR2 ANQGSEA. CDR3 size: 14 residues. CDR3 amino acids: CSVRGLAGANVLTF. For the CDR3, the DNA is TGCAGCGTTCGGGGGTTGGCTGGGGCCAACGTCCTGACTTTC.

Many counts were recorded for this clonotype. V and J are TRBV20-1 and TRBJ2-3; TRBD1 matches 7 bases. V lost 3 bases, J lost 2 bases, and 8 bases stayed unmatched. Germline CDR1 reads DFQATT; CDR2 reads SNEGSKA (reference sequence). CDR3 size: 15 residues. The chain's CDR3 is CSASHAGGYTDTQYF. The CDR3 nucleotides read TGCAGTGCTAGTCATGCAGGGGGTTACACAGATACGCAGTATTTT.

The J gene is TRBJ1-1, the V gene TRBV7-9, with D uncertain. This CDR3 contains 13 residues. Germline V CDR1 and CDR2: SEHNR, FQNEAQ (reference sequence). The V and J ends lost 2 bases and 2 bases respectively, with 6 bases between them. The DNA for the CDR3 is TGTGCCAGCAGCTTAAAGGCCAACACTGAAGCTTTCTTT. Its protein product is CASSLKANTEAFF. The whole variable domain, filled in from reference TRBV7-9 and TRBJ1-1, reads DTGVSQNPRHKITKRGQNVTFRCDPISEHNRLYWYRQTLGQGPEFLTYFQNEAQLEKSRLLSDRFSAERPKGSFSTLEIQRTEQGDSAMYLCASSLKANTEAFFGQGTRLTVV.

This chain links TRBV4-1 with TRBJ1-6; D unclear. Trimming removed 4 bases from V and 13 bases from J, with 17 bases in between. Germline V gives CDR1 MGHRA, CDR2 YSYEKL. There are 14 residues in the CDR3. Here the CDR3 reads CASSPQGTEQPLHF. For the CDR3, the DNA is TGCGCCAGCAGCCCCCAAGGAACGGAGCAGCCCCTCCACTTT.

This clonotype was counted ten times or more. The chain has TRBV30 and TRBJ1-1; D uncertain. CDR1 is GTSNPN, CDR2 SVGIG, per germline (reference sequence). V lost 2 bases and J lost 0, with 7 bases in between. The CDR3 is 13 residues long. Written as DNA, the CDR3 is TGTGCCTGGAGTTCAGGATTGAACACTGAAGCTTTCTTT. Protein sequence: CAWSSGLNTEAFF.

The chain has TRBV6-1 and TRBJ1-5; 7 nucleotides match TRBD1. Germline CDR1 reads MNHNS; CDR2 reads SASEGT. This CDR3 is 15 amino acids long. V shed 4 bases, J shed 5 bases, and the junction held 8 bases outside the gene matches. This CDR3 is CASSVSGTDYQPQHF. CDR3 bases: TGTGCCAGCAGTGTGTCCGGGACAGATTATCAGCCCCAGCATTTT.

The table lists this clonotype with many counts. The J gene is TRBJ2-7, the V gene TRBV20-1; the match to TRBD1 covers 10 bases. Trimming at V came to 7 bases and at J to 6 bases, leaving 3 bases not matched to a gene. From germline, CDR1 is DFQATT and CDR2 SNEGSKA (reference sequence). The CDR3 loop spans 11 amino acids. The CDR3 spells CSGDRGAEQYF. As DNA, the CDR3 is TGCAGTGGGGACAGGGGTGCCGAGCAGTACTTC.

This clonotype was recorded only once. This sequence joins TRBV12-3 or TRBV12-4 and TRBJ2-7; D is uncertain. Trimming removed 4 bases from V and 3 bases from J, with 7 bases in between. This CDR3 has 12 amino acids. The CDR3 nucleotides read TGTGCCAGCAGTTACAGAGACTACGAGCAGTACTTC. It is translated as CASSYRDYEQYF.

This clonotype was counted a few times. The chain uses TRBV6-1 and TRBJ2-2; 13 bases line up with TRBD2. The germline V gene encodes CDR1 MNHNS and CDR2 SASEGT. CDR3 size: 17 residues. J gave up 5 bases and V 1 base, and 4 bases lay outside the gene matches. CDR3 nucleotides: TGTGCCAGCAGTGAAGGGACTAGCGGGGGCCTGACCGGGGAGCTGTTTTTT. Its translation is CASSEGTSGGLTGELFF.

Ten or more counts support this clonotype. The chain joins TRBV28 to TRBJ2-4; TRBD1 matches at 7 bases. The CDR3 is 15 residues long. CDR1 MDHEN and CDR2 SYDVKM come from the germline V gene. V was pared by 4 bases and J by 4 bases, with 7 bases of the junction left unmatched. DNA of the CDR3: TGTGCCAGCAGTTCTCCCAGGGGGAGAAAAAACATTCAGTACTTC. Translating gives CASSSPRGRKNIQYF.

The sample holds many counts of this clonotype. The rearrangement links TRBV24-1 to TRBJ2-1, with unresolved D. From germline, CDR1 is KGHDR and CDR2 SFDVKD. The CDR3 spans 14 residues. With 3 bases removed from V and 4 bases from J, the gap between germline ends came to 9 bases. As DNA, the CDR3 is TGTGCCACCAGTGATCCTCACCTATACAATGAGCAGTTCTTC. Amino acid sequence: CATSDPHLYNEQFF.

This clonotype was picked up a small number of times. A much larger clone is a single base away; this may be a read error. This chain joins TRBV28 and TRBJ2-7; TRBD1 matches at 8 bases. In germline, CDR1 is MDHEN, CDR2 SYDVKM. This CDR3 spans 14 amino acids. The CDR3 here is CTSITGGLSYEQYF. CDR3 coding DNA: TGTACCAGCATCACAGGGGGATTATCCTACGAGCAGTACTTC.